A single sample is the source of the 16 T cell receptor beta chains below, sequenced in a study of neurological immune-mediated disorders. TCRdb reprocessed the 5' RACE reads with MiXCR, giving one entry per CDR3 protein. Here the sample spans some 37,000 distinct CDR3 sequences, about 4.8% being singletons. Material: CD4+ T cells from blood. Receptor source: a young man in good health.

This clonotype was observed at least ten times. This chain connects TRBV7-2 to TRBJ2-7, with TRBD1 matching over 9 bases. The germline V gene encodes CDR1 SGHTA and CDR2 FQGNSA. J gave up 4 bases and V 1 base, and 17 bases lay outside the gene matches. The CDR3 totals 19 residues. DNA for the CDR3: TGTGCCAGCAGCTTAGTTGGGGCCATCCGGGGGACAGGGATGTACGAGCAGTACTTC. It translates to CASSLVGAIRGTGMYEQYF.

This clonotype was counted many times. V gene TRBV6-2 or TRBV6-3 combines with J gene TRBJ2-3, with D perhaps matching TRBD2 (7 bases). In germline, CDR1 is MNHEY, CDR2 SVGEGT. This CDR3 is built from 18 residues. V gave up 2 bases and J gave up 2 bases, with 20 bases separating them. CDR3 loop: CASSYGTGGLGSTDTQYF. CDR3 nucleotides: TGTGCCAGCAGTTACGGAACGGGGGGCCTGGGGTCCACAGATACGCAGTATTTT.

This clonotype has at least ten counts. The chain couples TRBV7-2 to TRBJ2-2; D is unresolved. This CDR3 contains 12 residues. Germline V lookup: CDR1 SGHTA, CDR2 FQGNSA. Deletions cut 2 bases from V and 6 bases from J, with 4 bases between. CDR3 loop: CASSLNAGELFF. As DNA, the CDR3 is TGTGCCAGCAGCTTAAACGCCGGGGAGCTGTTTTTT.

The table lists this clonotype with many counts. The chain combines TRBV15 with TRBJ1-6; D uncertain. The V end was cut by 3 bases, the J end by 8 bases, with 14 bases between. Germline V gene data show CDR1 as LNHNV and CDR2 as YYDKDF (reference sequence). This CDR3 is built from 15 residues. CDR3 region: CATSSRAGSYSPLHF. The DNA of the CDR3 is TGTGCCACCAGCAGTCGAGCGGGCTCATATTCACCCCTCCACTTT.

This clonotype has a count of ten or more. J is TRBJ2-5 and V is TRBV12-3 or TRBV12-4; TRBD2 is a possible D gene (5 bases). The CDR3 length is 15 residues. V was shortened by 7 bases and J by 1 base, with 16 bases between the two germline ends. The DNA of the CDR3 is TGTGCCAGCACCCCAGGCGACGGGGTCCAAGAGACCCAGTACTTC. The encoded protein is CASTPGDGVQETQYF.

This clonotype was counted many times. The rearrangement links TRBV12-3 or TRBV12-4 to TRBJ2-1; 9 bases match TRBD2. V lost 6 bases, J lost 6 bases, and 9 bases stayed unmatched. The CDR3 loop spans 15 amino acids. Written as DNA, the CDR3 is TGTGCCAGCAGGGGGCTCGGGACTAGCACCAATGAGCAGTTCTTC. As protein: CASRGLGTSTNEQFF.

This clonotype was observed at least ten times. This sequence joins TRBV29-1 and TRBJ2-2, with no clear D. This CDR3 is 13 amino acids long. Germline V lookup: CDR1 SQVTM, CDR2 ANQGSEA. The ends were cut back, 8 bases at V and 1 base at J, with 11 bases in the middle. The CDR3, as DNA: TGCAGCTCTAAAGAGAGGAACACCGGGGAGCTGTTTTTT. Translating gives CSSKERNTGELFF.

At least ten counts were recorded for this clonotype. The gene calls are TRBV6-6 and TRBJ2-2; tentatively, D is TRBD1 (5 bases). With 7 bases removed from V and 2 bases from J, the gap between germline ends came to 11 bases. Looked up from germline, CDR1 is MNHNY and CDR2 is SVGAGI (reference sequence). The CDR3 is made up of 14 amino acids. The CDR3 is CASIPTVNTGELFF. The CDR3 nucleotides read TGTGCCAGCATTCCGACAGTAAACACCGGGGAGCTGTTTTTT.

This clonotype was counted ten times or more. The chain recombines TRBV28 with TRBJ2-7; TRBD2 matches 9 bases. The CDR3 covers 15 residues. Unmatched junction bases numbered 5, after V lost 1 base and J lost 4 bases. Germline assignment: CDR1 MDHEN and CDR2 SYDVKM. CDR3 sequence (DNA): TGTGCCAGCAGTTTATCTCCGCGGGGGGGGTACGAGCAGTACTTC. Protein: CASSLSPRGGYEQYF.

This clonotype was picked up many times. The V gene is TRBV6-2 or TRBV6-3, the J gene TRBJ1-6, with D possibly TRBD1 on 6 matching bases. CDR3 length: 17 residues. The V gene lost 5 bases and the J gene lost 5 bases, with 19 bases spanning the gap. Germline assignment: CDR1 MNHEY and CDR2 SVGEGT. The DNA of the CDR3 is TGTGCCAGCAGTCCACGCAGGGGATTGCCGGATAATTCACCCCTCCACTTT. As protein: CASSPRRGLPDNSPLHF.

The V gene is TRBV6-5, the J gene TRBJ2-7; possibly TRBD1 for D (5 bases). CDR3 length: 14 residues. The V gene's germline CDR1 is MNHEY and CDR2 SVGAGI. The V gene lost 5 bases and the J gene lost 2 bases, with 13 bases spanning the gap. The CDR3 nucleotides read TGTGCCAGCAGTAGGGGATTTAGCACCTACGAGCAGTACTTC. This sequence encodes CASSRGFSTYEQYF.

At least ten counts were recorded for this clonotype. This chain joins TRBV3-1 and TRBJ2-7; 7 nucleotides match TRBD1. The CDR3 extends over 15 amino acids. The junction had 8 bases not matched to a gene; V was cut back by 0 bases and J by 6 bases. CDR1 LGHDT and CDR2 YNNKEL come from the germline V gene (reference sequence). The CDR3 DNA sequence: TGTGCCAGCAGCCAAGATCTGGGGCGACAGGGCGAGCAGTACTTC. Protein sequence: CASSQDLGRQGEQYF.

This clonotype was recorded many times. The CDR3 protein is CASSLAVFGPPSTDTQYF. For the CDR3, the DNA is TGCGCCAGCAGCTTGGCCGTTTTTGGACCCCCTAGCACAGATACGCAGTATTTT. The V call is TRBV5-1, the J call TRBJ2-3; D remains ambiguous. Germline CDR1 SGHRS, CDR2 YFSETQ. V dropped 0 bases and J dropped 0 bases, with 17 bases sitting between them. CDR3 length equals 18 residues.

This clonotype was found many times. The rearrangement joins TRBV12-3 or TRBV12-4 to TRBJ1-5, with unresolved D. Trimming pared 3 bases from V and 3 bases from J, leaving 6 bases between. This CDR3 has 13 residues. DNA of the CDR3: TGTGCCAGCAGTTTCCAGACCAATCAGCCCCAGCATTTT. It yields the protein CASSFQTNQPQHF.

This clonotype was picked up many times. DNA of the CDR3: TGTGCCAGCAGTATTCCCACTGGCGAGCAGTACTTC. It specifies CASSIPTGEQYF. The chain has TRBV6-1 and TRBJ2-7; D unclear. Per the germline V gene, CDR1 is MNHNS and CDR2 is SASEGT. Trimming stripped 5 bases from V and 6 bases from J, with 11 bases between. The CDR3 has 12 residues.

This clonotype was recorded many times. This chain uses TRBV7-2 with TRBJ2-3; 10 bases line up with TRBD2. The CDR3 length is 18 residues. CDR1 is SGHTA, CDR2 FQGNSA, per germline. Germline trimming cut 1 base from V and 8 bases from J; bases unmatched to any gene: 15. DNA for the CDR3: TGTGCCAGCAGCTTAGTCGTCTCCGAGCGGGGGGGCCCAGGTACGCAGTATTTT. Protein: CASSLVVSERGGPGTQYF.